This T cell receptor beta chain was documented in a study of neurological immune-mediated disorders. Study-wide findings and caveats: None of the CDR3 amino acid sequences found in expanded clones was shared across subjects. This suggests that the TCR-beta repertoires were private in all groups.

Unsorted libraries were generated from 2 million PBMCs. These cells had been stored in RNAlater at -80 C. This clonotype occurred many times. As yet, its antigen is unknown. This CDR3 spans 15 amino acids. Germline V gene lookup returns CDR1 SGHTA and CDR2 FQGNSA. Trimming took off 5 bases at V and 11 bases at J, with 19 bases between the two ends. MiXCR was run by TCRdb on the 5' RACE reads, yielding one entry per CDR3 protein. This table has 95,000 to 150,000 distinct CDR3 sequences, more than 2.5% appearing once. The rearrangement uses TRBV7-2 and TRBJ1-6; perhaps TRBD1 as D (6 bases). The sequencing input was PBMCs. The sequence was obtained from a woman in her twenties or thirties with multiple sclerosis. Written as DNA, the CDR3 is TGTGCCAGCAGCCCTAACGGGCAGGGGCGGGCACCCCTCCACTTT. It specifies CASSPNGQGRAPLHF. Combining the CDR3 with reference TRBV7-2 and TRBJ1-6 gives the whole variable domain GAGVSQSPSNKVTEKGKDVELRCDPISGHTALYWYRQSLGQGLEFLIYFQGNSAPDKSGLPSDRFSAERTGGSVSTLTIQRTQQEDSAVYLCASSPNGQGRAPLHFGNGTRLTVT.